One and the same sample provided the 22 T cell receptor beta chains below, sequenced in a study of OX40 agonist ivuxolimab in advanced cancers. Sequencing used immunoSEQ multiplex PCR; TCRdb keeps in-frame clones, though not all of them. The repertoire holds 30,000 to 40,000 clones, with 65% to 80% as singletons. The sample here was CD4+ or CD8+ T cells sorted from blood, taken in a trial of the OX40 agonist ivuxolimab. The receptor source for this set is an adult with an advanced solid tumor such as melanoma, head and neck, liver or kidney cancer.

The genes are TRBV7-8 and TRBJ2-2; 8 bases fit TRBD2. CDR1 and CDR2 (germline): SGHVS, FQNEAQ. The CDR3 contains 17 residues. The junction had 10 bases not matched to a gene; V was cut back by 5 bases and J by 2 bases. This CDR3 reads CASSGPGLAGNTGELFF. For the CDR3, the DNA is TGTGCCAGCAGCGGGCCCGGGCTAGCGGGTAACACCGGGGAGCTGTTTTTT.

This chain links TRBV9 with TRBJ2-3, with D perhaps matching TRBD1 or TRBD2 (5 bases each). CDR3 length equals 16 residues. Germline loops: CDR1 SGDLS, CDR2 YYNGEE. Trimming cost V 0 bases and J 2 bases, with 13 bases left between them. The CDR3 DNA reads as TGTGCCAGCAGCGTAGGGGGGTCTCGCCACACAGATACGCAGTATTTT. Protein: CASSVGGSRHTDTQYF.

V and J are TRBV5-1 and TRBJ1-1; D is unclear. Trimming stripped 1 base from V and 0 bases from J, with 7 bases between. The CDR3 runs to 14 residues. Per the germline V gene, CDR1 is SGHRS and CDR2 is YFSETQ. The CDR3 DNA follows: TGCGCCAGCAGCTTGAATGGGATGAACACTGAAGCTTTCTTT. The encoded protein is CASSLNGMNTEAFF.

The chain has TRBV29-1 and TRBJ1-1; TRBD1 might be the D (5 bases). Germline assignment: CDR1 SQVTM and CDR2 ANQGSEA. The length of the CDR3 is 11 residues. V lost 7 bases and J 11 bases, leaving 17 bases between the germline ends. As DNA, the CDR3 is TGCAGCGCCTCACAAGGGGTGCTCGCTTTCTTT. Amino acid sequence: CSASQGVLAFF.

The V and J genes are TRBV2 and TRBJ1-5; no definite D call. This CDR3 is built from 14 residues. With 2 bases removed from V and 7 bases from J, the gap between germline ends came to 12 bases. CDR1 SNHLY and CDR2 FYNNEI come from the germline V gene. The CDR3 is CASSELGGQQPQHF. The DNA of the CDR3 is TGTGCCAGCAGTGAACTGGGCGGTCAGCAGCCCCAGCATTTT.

The J gene is TRBJ2-5, the V gene TRBV18; TRBD2 agrees at 8 bases. V trimming: 1 base; J trimming: 4 bases; junction bases outside the gene matches: 14. CDR1 is KGHSH and CDR2 is LQKENI in the germline V gene. This CDR3 has 18 amino acids. In DNA, the CDR3 is TGTGCCAGCTCACCACAGCGCGGGGGGATTCAAGGGCGAGAGACCCAGTACTTC. It is translated as CASSPQRGGIQGRETQYF.

This clone was detected only a few times. The chain carries TRBV7-3 and TRBJ1-2; weak D call: TRBD1 (6 bases). V was clipped by 1 base and J by 4 bases, with 19 bases between them. Per the germline V gene, CDR1 is SGHTA and CDR2 is FQGTGA. The CDR3 sequence is 17 residues long. CDR3 residues: CASSLNGQGRGFYGYTF. In nucleotides, the CDR3 is TGTGCCAGCAGCTTAAACGGTCAGGGGCGCGGTTTCTATGGCTACACCTTC.

V and J are TRBV18 and TRBJ2-7, with a tentative D call TRBD1 (6 bases). The V end was cut by 5 bases, the J end by 6 bases, with 11 bases between. Germline V gene data show CDR1 as KGHSH and CDR2 as LQKENI. The CDR3 runs 12 residues. Here the CDR3 reads CASSVGQSEQYF. The CDR3 coding sequence is TGTGCCAGCTCAGTCGGACAGTCCGAGCAGTACTTC.

The DNA for the CDR3 is TGCAGTGCCCACCCAGGTGGTGGCTACACCTTC. Encoded protein: CSAHPGGGYTF. The genes are TRBV20-1 and TRBJ1-2; D ambiguous. The CDR3 is 11 residues long. Germline V lookup: CDR1 DFQATT, CDR2 SNEGSKA (reference sequence). With 6 bases removed from V and 7 bases from J, the gap between germline ends came to 12 bases.

The J gene is TRBJ1-2, the V gene TRBV5-4; D not certain. The CDR3 loop spans 14 amino acids. CDR1 is SGHNT, CDR2 YYREEE, per germline (reference sequence). V was cut by 1 base and J by 6 bases, with 13 bases left in between. The CDR3 here is CASSLTLDSHGYTF. The CDR3 DNA reads as TGTGCCAGCAGCTTGACTCTGGACTCCCATGGCTACACCTTC.

The genes are TRBV7-6 and TRBJ2-3, with D hard to call. The CDR3 is 15 residues long. Germline CDR1 is SGHVS and CDR2 is FNYEAQ. Trimming shortened V by 5 bases and J by 1 base, and 13 bases separated the two germline ends. The CDR3 DNA reads as TGTGCCAGCAGCCCATACCCTCAGGGCACAGATACGCAGTATTTT. As protein: CASSPYPQGTDTQYF.

The chain is built from TRBV5-1 and TRBJ2-1; TRBD2 aligns across 9 bases. The CDR3 has 16 residues. The trim removed 0 bases at V and 2 bases at J, leaving 3 bases unmatched. Germline-derived CDR1 and CDR2 are SGHRS and YFSETQ. CDR3 sequence reads: CASSLEGTSPYNEQFF. Here the CDR3 DNA reads TGCGCCAGCAGCTTGGAAGGGACTAGCCCCTACAATGAGCAGTTCTTC. The entire variable domain, with the rest obtained from reference TRBV5-1 and TRBJ2-1, is as follows: KAGVTQTPRYLIKTRGQQVTLSCSPISGHRSVSWYQQTPGQGLQFLFEYFSETQRNKGNFPGRFSGRQFSNSRSEMNVSTLELGDSALYLCASSLEGTSPYNEQFFGPGTRLTVL.

The chain carries TRBV5-6 and TRBJ2-7; D call uncertain. The CDR3 extends over 13 amino acids. Germline assignment: CDR1 SGHDT and CDR2 YYEEEE. V was pared by 3 bases and J by 6 bases, with 13 bases between. CDR3 DNA sequence: TGTGCCAGCAGCTCCGGGCCCCATGGCGAGCAGTACGTC. Translation: CASSSGPHGEQYV.

This clone was seen a handful of times. The chain has TRBV6-5 and TRBJ1-5; TRBD1 is a possible D gene (6 bases). This CDR3 spans 15 amino acids. Germline V gene data show CDR1 as MNHEY and CDR2 as SVGAGI. V was cut by 5 bases and J by 6 bases, with 17 bases left in between. CDR3 sequence (DNA): TGTGCCAGCAGTACCAGCGGGACAAGGCGTCAGCCCCAGCATTTT. This gives the protein CASSTSGTRRQPQHF.

The genes are TRBV27 and TRBJ1-1, with D possibly being TRBD1 (6 bases). CDR3 length: 17 amino acids. Germline CDR1 reads MNHEY; CDR2 reads SMNVEV (reference sequence). V was clipped by 3 bases and J by 8 bases, with 25 bases between them. The CDR3 nucleotides are TGTGCCAGCAGTTTCGGGGGGGCGCGGACCCCCCGGCGGGAAGCTTTCTTT. It yields the protein CASSFGGARTPRREAFF.

The chain joins TRBV29-1 to TRBJ2-3, with D perhaps TRBD2 (5 bases). V gave up 5 bases and J gave up 0 bases, with 9 bases separating them. CDR1 SQVTM and CDR2 ANQGSEA come from the germline V gene. This CDR3 is built from 13 residues. Here the CDR3 reads CSVRGRSTDTQYF. The CDR3 DNA reads as TGCAGCGTTCGCGGGCGTAGCACAGATACGCAGTATTTT.

The rearrangement joins TRBV6-6 to TRBJ2-7; 8 bases match TRBD1. Trimming cost V 5 bases and J 3 bases; bases outside gene matches: 9. The CDR3 totals 15 residues. Germline V gene lookup returns CDR1 MNHNY and CDR2 SVGAGI (reference sequence). In nucleotides, the CDR3 is TGTGCCAGCAGTACACGTCAGGGGGCGGTCTACGAGCAGTACTTC. It is translated as CASSTRQGAVYEQYF.

A single count supports this clone. J is TRBJ2-3 and V is TRBV14; D is possibly TRBD1 or TRBD2 (6 bases each). The CDR3 has 15 amino acids. Trimming shortened V by 2 bases and J by 6 bases, and 15 bases separated the two germline ends. The germline CDR1 and CDR2 sequences are SGHDN and FVKESK. The CDR3 bases are TGTGCCAGCAGCCAACGGGCGCTGGGGGGCGATACGCAGTATTTT. It codes for CASSQRALGGDTQYF.

This clone was recorded a few times. This chain joins TRBV7-2 and TRBJ2-7, with 11 bases aligning to TRBD2. In germline, CDR1 is SGHTA, CDR2 FQGNSA. The CDR3 covers 14 residues. J was trimmed by 2 bases and V by 3 bases; bases with no gene match: 0. The CDR3 DNA is TGTGCCAGCAGCTTTAGCGGGGGGGCCTACGAGCAGTACTTC. It is translated as CASSFSGGAYEQYF.

The chain uses TRBV7-9 and TRBJ2-4; no reliable D call. V was pared by 4 bases and J by 7 bases, with 5 bases between. Per germline, CDR1 SEHNR and CDR2 FQNEAQ (reference sequence). This CDR3 has 11 amino acids. The CDR3 nucleotides read TGTGCCAGCAGCTCGCCTAACATTCAGTACTTC. This sequence encodes CASSSPNIQYF. Based on the CDR3 plus reference TRBV7-9 and TRBJ2-4, the full variable domain is DTGVSQNPRHKITKRGQNVTFRCDPISEHNRLYWYRQTLGQGPEFLTYFQNEAQLEKSRLLSDRFSAERPKGSFSTLEIQRTEQGDSAMYLCASSSPNIQYFGAGTRLSVL.

The rearrangement links TRBV23-1 to TRBJ2-3; TRBD1 is a possible D gene (6 bases). TRBV23-1 is given ORF status, its function remaining uncertain. With 3 bases removed from V and 1 base from J, the gap between germline ends came to 14 bases. The CDR3 runs to 16 residues. The CDR3 reads CASSHPVRGCTDTQYF. CDR3 bases: TGCGCCAGCAGTCATCCAGTCAGGGGATGCACAGATACGCAGTATTTT.

This clone occurred a few times. The rearrangement joins TRBV5-4 to TRBJ1-6; 9 bases agree with TRBD1. This CDR3 has 14 residues. Germline V lookup: CDR1 SGHNT, CDR2 YYREEE (reference sequence). V lost 5 bases, J lost 7 bases, and 4 bases stayed unmatched. Here the CDR3 DNA reads TGTGCCAGCAGGCGTGGACAGGGGAATTCACCCCTCCACTTT. Translating gives CASRRGQGNSPLHF.